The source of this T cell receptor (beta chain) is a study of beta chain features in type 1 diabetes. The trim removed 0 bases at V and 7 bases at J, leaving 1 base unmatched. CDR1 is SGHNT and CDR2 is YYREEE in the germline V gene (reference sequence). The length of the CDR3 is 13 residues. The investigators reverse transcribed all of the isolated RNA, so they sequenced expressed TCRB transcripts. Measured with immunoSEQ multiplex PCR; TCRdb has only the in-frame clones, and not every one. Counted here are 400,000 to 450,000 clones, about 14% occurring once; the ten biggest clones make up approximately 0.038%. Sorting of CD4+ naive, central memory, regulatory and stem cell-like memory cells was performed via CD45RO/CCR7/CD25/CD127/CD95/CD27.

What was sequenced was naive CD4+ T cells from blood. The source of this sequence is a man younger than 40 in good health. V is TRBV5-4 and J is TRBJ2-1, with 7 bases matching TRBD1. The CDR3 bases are TGTGCCAGCAGCTTGGAACAGGGGAATGAGCAGTTCTTC. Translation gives CASSLEQGNEQFF.